This T cell receptor (beta chain) was obtained from a study of T cell changes during pregnancy in multiple sclerosis. Libraries were prepared by immunoSEQ multiplex PCR; TCRdb keeps only in-frame clonotypes and omits some of them. The profile covers tens of thousands of clones, with 94% appearing a single time and 0.65% to 0.95% taken by the ten largest. V gave up 2 bases and J gave up 6 bases, with 11 bases separating them. The CDR3 is made up of 14 amino acids. CDR1 MDHEN and CDR2 SYDVKM come from the germline V gene. The receptor was isolated from a female donor with multiple sclerosis, enrolled in a pregnancy study. The V call is TRBV28, the J call TRBJ2-1; D ambiguous. The specimen was peripheral blood, collected in the third trimester of pregnancy. The chain's CDR3 is CASSLLPQFNEQFF. The DNA of the CDR3 is TGTGCCAGCAGTTTACTCCCACAGTTCAATGAGCAGTTCTTC.